The 5 T cell receptor beta chains below come from one sample, sequenced in a study of CXCR3-negative and CXCR3-positive naive CD8 T cells. Points from the study as a whole: When CXCR3-positive naive cells were set against CXCR3-negative naive cells, the former had more hydrophobic TRB CDR3s.

Libraries were UMI-labeled 5' RACE TRB cDNA. Using the 5' RACE reads, TCRdb records one entry per CDR3 protein without DNA. The specimen's table records about 150,000 distinct CDR3 sequences. These receptors have no known antigen. Sequencing was done on a sample of naive CXCR3+ CD8+ T cells from blood. Subset: CD45RO-CCR7+CD27+CD95- naive CD8+ T cells expressing CXCR3 (TNR3+). Source of these receptors: a human donor in good health. Some clones in this sample may be carry-over from other donors' samples.

The chain links TRBV6-5 to TRBJ2-1; the D call from TCRdb, TRBD1, cannot be confirmed without DNA. CDR1 is MNHEY, CDR2 SVGAGI, per germline. This CDR3 has 16 residues. The chain's CDR3 is CASSYGRGSSYNEQFF.

This chain connects TRBV5-1 to TRBJ2-7. Looked up from germline, CDR1 is SGHRS and CDR2 is YFSETQ. The CDR3 runs to 12 residues. The CDR3 sequence: CASSPTDFEQYF.

The rearrangement joins TRBV5-6 to TRBJ2-7; TCRdb designates TRBD1, a call that cannot be tested without DNA. The CDR3 runs to 14 residues. CDR1 and CDR2 (germline): SGHDT, YYEEEE. The CDR3 reads CASSYTQGFDEQYF.

The CDR3 spells CASTRGGGLNQETQYF. The V call is TRBV2, the J call TRBJ2-5; TCRdb proposes TRBD1, but this gene call is untestable without DNA. There are 16 residues in the CDR3. In germline, CDR1 is SNHLY, CDR2 FYNNEI. The full variable domain, completed using reference TRBV2 and TRBJ2-5, is EPEVTQTPSHQVTQMGQEVILRCVPISNHLYFYWYRQILGQKVEFLVSFYNNEISEKSEIFDDQFSVERPDGSNFTLKIRSTKLEDSAMYFCASTRGGGLNQETQYFGPGTRLLVL.

V gene TRBV20-1 combines with J gene TRBJ2-7; the TCRdb D gene call, TRBD1, has no DNA to confirm it. The CDR3 is 15 amino acids. CDR1 and CDR2 (germline): DFQATT, SNEGSKA (reference sequence). CDR3: CSARDLTGRSYEQYF.